This T cell receptor beta chain emerged from a study of T cells after yellow fever vaccination. Study findings and constraints: Boosting was followed by the reappearance of most primary-vaccination clones (just under 97% CD4, about 90% CD8). Clonotypes appearing in both CD4 and CD8 compartments existed, and their share was small.

CDR3 length equals 14 residues. Germline V gene lookup returns CDR1 SQVTM and CDR2 ANQGSEA. With 6 bases removed from V and 0 bases from J, the gap between germline ends came to 15 bases. Template-switching 5'RACE yielded the TCR cDNA; a universal primer site and UMIs were added in the process. TCRdb independently ran MiXCR on the 5' RACE reads; one entry per CDR3 protein. The table has around 360,000 distinct CDR3 sequences, about 9.9% seen once; the top ten hold around 20%. This clonotype was observed a handful of times. The antigen is not known. The clonotype was recovered from a man between 18 and 35 years old who received the YFV17D yellow fever vaccine. The V call is TRBV29-1, the J call TRBJ2-7; the D is unclear. Material: PBMCs, obtained on the day of the first yellow fever vaccination. The CDR3 DNA follows: TGCAGCGTAACTGACTTCGGGCACTCCTACGAGCAGTACTTC. It encodes CSVTDFGHSYEQYF.